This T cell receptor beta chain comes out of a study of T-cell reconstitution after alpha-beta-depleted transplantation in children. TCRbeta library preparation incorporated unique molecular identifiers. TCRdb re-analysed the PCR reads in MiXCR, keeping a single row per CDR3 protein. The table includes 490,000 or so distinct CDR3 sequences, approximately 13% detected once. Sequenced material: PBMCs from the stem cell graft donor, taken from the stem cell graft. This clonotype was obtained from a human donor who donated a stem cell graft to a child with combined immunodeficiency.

In DNA, the CDR3 is TGTGCCAGCAGTTTATTTGGGGGGCTAGGTGGCTACACCTTC. Amino acid sequence: CASSLFGGLGGYTF. The chain employs TRBV27 and TRBJ1-2; TRBD1 is a possible D gene (6 bases). CDR1 is MNHEY, CDR2 SMNVEV, per germline (reference sequence). The CDR3 runs to 14 residues. The V end was cut by 1 base, the J end by 7 bases, with 13 bases between.